The entry below gives a single T cell receptor beta chain sequence along with its context. Its specificity is unknown. The sample is drawn from a study of Ad26.COV2.S vaccination and SARS-CoV-2 variants. Study-level results: Total T cell responses were possibly underestimated by TCR breadth and depth analyses.

Sequencing was performed with immunoSEQ multiplex PCR; in TCRdb, only in-frame clones are kept and a portion is missing. This table has roughly 700,000 clones, around 92% appearing once. Noted treatment: roughly 18 received Ad26.COV2.S at low or high dose, single or two shots; roughly 5 received placebo; per-sample allocation not given. Day 63 after the first vaccine or placebo injection was the time point for sampling. Germline CDR1 is MNHEY and CDR2 is SMNVEV (reference sequence). V was cut by 4 bases and J by 7 bases, with 17 bases left in between. The CDR3 is 14 amino acids. Sequencing used peripheral blood, obtained in a trial of Ad26.COV2.S vaccine versus placebo. The chain joins TRBV27 to TRBJ2-7; D possibly corresponds to TRBD2 (5 bases). The source is a person between 18 and 60 years old who received the Ad26.COV2.S COVID-19 vaccine or a placebo. The CDR3 bases are TGTGCCAGCAGTTCCCGCGGGCCTTCCCGAGAGCAGTACTTC. It specifies CASSSRGPSREQYF.